This TCR beta chain was obtained from a study of blood T cell repertoires in COVID-19. Looking at the study overall: COVID-19 samples, acute and convalescent, were from the United States, Italy and Spain. Sample material is recorded as cDNA or gDNA derived from T cells, B-cell-depleted T cells, or PBMCs.

The CDR3 contains 17 residues. TCRdb keeps only in-frame clones here, not all; method: immunoSEQ multiplex PCR. The sample includes 97,000 or so clones, 79% seen only once; the top ten take 15% to 20%. The J gene is TRBJ2-7, the V gene TRBV21-1; TRBD2, the D gene given by the table, was not confirmed from the DNA. TRBV21-1 is a pseudogene. Material for sequencing was peripheral blood. The sequence derives from a woman older than 75 with active or convalescent COVID-19. The CDR3 DNA reads TGTGCCAGCAGAAATAATCCCCCGGGACTAGGGGAGTGGGAGCAGTACTTC. Its protein product is CASRNNPPGLGEWEQYF.